These 17 T cell receptor beta chains came from one sample sequenced in a study of cytomegalovirus exposure and HLA in healthy donors (dated by TCRdb to 2016 to 2017). The library was made by the immunoSEQ multiplex PCR assay. A mixture of 60 forward primers for TCR Vbeta segments and 13 reverse primers for TCR Jbeta segments was used in the multiplex PCR. As stored in TCRdb, this immuneACCESS dataset retains in-frame rearrangements with V and J assigned. A fraction of the clones does not appear; measured against another copy, unresolved V genes explain less than half of the discrepancy, and the remainder lacks a known reason. Across this sample there are 95,000 to 110,000 clones, with 82% seen only once. Roughly 3% of the sample is held by the ten biggest clonotypes. The sample consisted of PBMCs. The receptors here all came from a man aged 30 to 39 in good health and CMV-seropositive.

This rearrangement joins TRBV5-5 to TRBJ1-5; a possible D gene is TRBD1 (5 bases). This CDR3 region has 16 residues. Trimming took off 4 bases at V and 0 bases at J, with 14 bases between the two ends. Germline V CDR1 and CDR2: SGHKS, YYEKEE (reference sequence). The CDR3 DNA reads as TGTGCCAGCAGCCCCCCGTGGGGGGATAGCAATCAGCCCCAGCATTTT. It encodes CASSPPWGDSNQPQHF.

This chain links TRBV27 with TRBJ1-4; 8 positions agree with TRBD1. J gave up 10 bases and V 6 bases, and 7 bases lay outside the gene matches. Germline values: CDR1 MNHEY, CDR2 SMNVEV (reference sequence). This CDR3 spans 13 amino acids. The CDR3 DNA is TGTGCCAGCAGGGAAATTACAGGGGGAAAACTGTTTTTT. Protein sequence: CASREITGGKLFF.

This clone was seen only once. The chain uses TRBV21-1 and TRBJ1-5. TRBV21-1 is a recognized pseudogene. There are 17 residues in the CDR3. The CDR3: CASSNGTEKCGNQPQHF. CDR3 nucleotide sequence: TGTGCCAGCAGCAATGGGACTGAGAAGTGCGGCAATCAGCCCCAGCATTTT.

Only one count was recorded for this clone. This sequence joins TRBV11-2 and TRBJ1-6; 9 bases match TRBD1. There are 17 residues in the CDR3. V shed 5 bases and J 8 bases; nucleotides not matched to a gene: 13. The germline V gene encodes CDR1 SGHAT and CDR2 FQNNGV. The CDR3 region is CASSRRDRDLSDSPLHF. The CDR3 bases are TGTGCCAGCAGCCGGCGGGACAGGGACCTTAGTGATTCACCCCTCCACTTT.

The rearrangement joins TRBV6-5 to TRBJ2-2, with 7 bases that match TRBD2. This CDR3 has 15 amino acids. The junction had 2 bases not matched to a gene; V was cut back by 3 bases and J by 1 base. Per germline, CDR1 MNHEY and CDR2 SVGAGI. The CDR3 loop reads CASSYSGRNTGELFF. The CDR3 bases are TGTGCCAGCAGTTATAGCGGGCGGAACACCGGGGAGCTGTTTTTT.

V and J are TRBV7-8 and TRBJ2-3; maybe TRBD1 (5 bases). This CDR3 comprises 15 residues. V was clipped by 5 bases and J by 2 bases, with 14 bases between them. CDR1 is SGHVS, CDR2 FQNEAQ, per germline. The DNA for the CDR3 is TGTGCCAGCAGCGATGGACCAGGACACACAGATACGCAGTATTTT. It is translated as CASSDGPGHTDTQYF.

The gene calls are TRBV6-5 and TRBJ2-2; D gene ambiguous. CDR1 MNHEY and CDR2 SVGAGI come from the germline V gene. This CDR3 is built from 14 residues. Trimming removed 3 bases at V and 0 bases at J, with 5 bases between. For the CDR3, the DNA is TGTGCCAGCAGTTATCAGACGAACACCGGGGAGCTGTTTTTT. This gives the protein CASSYQTNTGELFF.

The V call is TRBV5-6, the J call TRBJ2-7, with TRBD2 identical over 11 bases. Germline V gene data show CDR1 as SGHDT and CDR2 as YYEEEE. The trim removed 4 bases at V and 4 bases at J, leaving 4 bases unmatched. The CDR3 extends over 14 amino acids. The CDR3 DNA follows: TGTGCCAGCAGCGTAGCGGGGGGGCCATACGAGCAGTACTTC. Its translation: CASSVAGGPYEQYF.

The V gene is TRBV6-5, the J gene TRBJ1-2; 8 positions agree with TRBD1. V lost 4 bases and J lost 4; bases outside the gene matches: 11. In germline, CDR1 is MNHEY, CDR2 SVGAGI. This CDR3 comprises 16 residues. The CDR3 DNA follows: TGTGCCAGCAGTTCGCTCGGTACGCAGGGGGCCTATGGCTACACCTTC. The encoded protein is CASSSLGTQGAYGYTF.

Here the CDR3 DNA reads TGTGCCATCAGTGCCGGTTTGAGCTCTGGAAACACCATATATTTT. Residues: CAISAGLSSGNTIYF. This sequence joins TRBV10-3 and TRBJ1-3, with no clear D. The CDR3 extends over 15 amino acids. From germline, CDR1 is ENHRY and CDR2 SYGVKD. V dropped 4 bases and J dropped 0 bases, with 10 bases sitting between them.

The chain couples TRBV5-1 to TRBJ2-1, with 7 bases matching TRBD1. From germline, CDR1 is SGHRS and CDR2 YFSETQ. V was pared by 0 bases and J by 4 bases, with 4 bases of the junction left unmatched. The CDR3 runs to 15 residues. The CDR3 spells CASSLAGQEYNEQFF. CDR3 bases: TGCGCCAGCAGCTTGGCCGGACAGGAGTACAATGAGCAGTTCTTC.

The chain uses TRBV19 and TRBJ1-2, with no clear D. CDR3 length: 19 residues. The V gene lost 3 bases and the J gene lost 5 bases, with 28 bases spanning the gap. Germline CDR1 and CDR2: LNHDA and SQIVND (reference sequence). The CDR3 region is CASSIRGSQRLSRGYGYTF. The CDR3 DNA reads as TGTGCCAGTAGTATCCGAGGATCACAAAGACTATCTCGGGGATATGGCTACACCTTC.

This clone has only a few counts. The chain combines TRBV6-1 with TRBJ2-7; TRBD1 might be the D (5 bases). The CDR3 contains 14 residues. Germline V lookup: CDR1 MNHNS, CDR2 SASEGT. The V and J ends lost 8 bases and 2 bases respectively, with 16 bases between them. In DNA, the CDR3 is TGTGCCAGCCGGTCCCCCAGGGAAACCTACGAGCAGTACTTC. This codes for CASRSPRETYEQYF.

CDR3 in DNA: TGTGCCAGCAGGGCTGGAGGATCCAACTATGGCTACACCTTC. This translates into CASRAGGSNYGYTF. The chain uses TRBV6-5 and TRBJ1-2; no reliable D call. Germline V gives CDR1 MNHEY, CDR2 SVGAGI. The length of the CDR3 is 14 residues. Trimming took 6 bases from V and 2 from J, leaving 13 bases between them.

This chain joins TRBV7-2 and TRBJ2-5, with TRBD2 matching over 12 bases. The CDR3 consists of 15 residues. V lost 4 bases to trimming and J lost 3 bases; unmatched junction nucleotides: 3. Germline assignment: CDR1 SGHTA and CDR2 FQGNSA. CDR3 amino acids: CASSSWTSGKETQYF. CDR3 nucleotide sequence: TGTGCCAGCAGCTCCTGGACTAGCGGGAAAGAGACCCAGTACTTC.

The chain carries TRBV7-9 and TRBJ2-5, with 8 nucleotides matching TRBD2. J lost 5 bases, V lost 5 bases, and 7 bases had no gene match. The CDR3 spans 14 residues. The germline V gene has CDR1 SEHNR and CDR2 FQNEAQ (reference sequence). DNA of the CDR3: TGTGCCAGCAGCACACCGGGACTAGGGGAGACCCAGTACTTC. This codes for CASSTPGLGETQYF.

CDR3 protein: CATREGGWTEAFF. The CDR3 coding sequence is TGTGCCACCAGGGAAGGGGGCTGGACTGAAGCTTTCTTT. The chain combines TRBV15 with TRBJ1-1; 7 bases are a match to TRBD1. CDR1 and CDR2 from the germline V gene are LNHNV and YYDKDF (reference sequence). J lost 5 bases, V lost 6 bases, and 6 bases had no gene match. There are 13 residues in the CDR3.